The rows below give T cell receptor beta chains drawn from one sample of a study of cytomegalovirus exposure and HLA in healthy donors. The assay was immunoSEQ multiplex PCR, and TCRdb's table has in-frame clones only and misses some. The sample holds 33,000 or so clones; roughly four fifths are singletons and the top ten take 8% to 9%. Sequencing was performed on PBMCs. The receptor set was obtained from a woman aged 25 to 45 in good health and CMV-seropositive. Both conserved end residues are part of each CDR3. A D gene is named only where the DNA matches it firmly. A clone size is listed for some rows: how often the clone was seen (once, few, many), or a class if it is expanded.

CDR3 protein,CDR3 DNA,V gene,J gene,clone size,D gene
CASSHGFNYGYTF,TGTGCCAGCAGCCACGGGTTTAACTATGGCTACACCTTC,TRBV14,TRBJ1-2,NA,NA
CASSKKDFGVDYEQYF,TGTGCCAGCAGCAAAAAGGACTTTGGAGTGGACTACGAGCAGTACTTC,TRBV21-1,TRBJ2-7,NA,NA
CASSPVIGGESNQPQHF,TGTGCCAGCAGCCCAGTAATAGGAGGGGAGAGCAATCAGCCCCAGCATTTT,TRBV4-2,TRBJ1-5,NA,NA
CASSATGYVNTGELFF,TGTGCCAGCAGTGCTACAGGGTACGTGAACACCGGGGAGCTGTTTTTT,TRBV6-1,TRBJ2-2,few,NA
CASSVGTENNEQFF,TGTGCCAGCAGTGTCGGGACAGAGAACAATGAGCAGTTCTTC,TRBV6-1,TRBJ2-1,once,TRBD1
CASSTEETQYF,TGTGCCAGCTCCACGGAAGAGACCCAGTACTTC,TRBV18,TRBJ2-5,NA,NA
CASSPGLQETQYF,TGTGCCAGCTCACCGGGACTGCAAGAGACCCAGTACTTC,TRBV18,TRBJ2-5,NA,NA
CASSMEAPPHGYTF,TGTGCCAGTAGTATGGAGGCGCCCCCCCATGGCTACACCTTC,TRBV19,TRBJ1-2,few,NA
CASSLGTQETQYF,TGTGCCAGCAGCTTAGGGACACAAGAGACCCAGTACTTC,TRBV7-6,TRBJ2-5,NA,NA
CASRQRGLRGGYTF,TGTGCCAGCAGGCAAAGGGGGCTCAGGGGTGGCTACACCTTC,TRBV28,TRBJ1-2,NA,TRBD1
CASSLGLGAWSTEAFF,TGTGCCAGCAGCTTAGGTTTGGGGGCATGGAGCACTGAAGCTTTCTTT,TRBV11-2,TRBJ1-1,few,NA
CASSLGQGQGGTEAFF,TGCGCCAGCAGCTTGGGGCAGGGACAGGGGGGCACTGAAGCTTTCTTT,TRBV5-1,TRBJ1-1,NA,TRBD1
CASFRSGTTDTQYF,TGTGCCAGCTTTAGGAGCGGGACCACAGATACGCAGTATTTT,TRBV2,TRBJ2-3,NA,TRBD2
CASSQLYVAAYEQYF,TGTGCCAGCAGCCAATTGTACGTGGCAGCCTACGAGCAGTACTTC,TRBV14,TRBJ2-7,NA,NA
CVKLRDRDEDYQPQHF,TGTGTTAAATTACGCGACAGGGATGAAGATTATCAGCCCCAGCATTTT,TRBV12-2,TRBJ1-5,NA,NA
CASSAPSGGAETQYF,TGTGCCAGCAGCGCCCCTAGCGGGGGGGCTGAGACCCAGTACTTC,TRBV9,TRBJ2-5,few,TRBD2
CASSPGGQYTIYF,TGTGCCAGCAGTCCAGGGGGTCAATACACCATATATTTT,TRBV28,TRBJ1-3,NA,TRBD1
CASSKGQPLNSPLHF,TGTGCCAGCAGCAAGGGACAGCCGCTTAATTCACCCCTCCACTTT,TRBV7-8,TRBJ1-6,few,TRBD1
CASSESGQIYEQYF,TGTGCCAGCAGTGAAAGCGGGCAGATTTACGAGCAGTACTTC,TRBV13,TRBJ2-7,NA,NA
CAWSLRQGARANQPQHF,TGTGCCTGGAGCCTAAGACAGGGGGCACGAGCAAATCAGCCCCAGCATTTT,TRBV30,TRBJ1-5,NA,TRBD1
CASSLSGTSGGLWQFF,TGTGCCAGCAGTTTATCCGGGACTAGCGGGGGTCTTTGGCAGTTCTTC,TRBV27,TRBJ2-1,NA,TRBD2
CAWRWPGGDYGYTF,TGTGCCTGGAGGTGGCCCGGGGGAGACTATGGCTACACCTTC,TRBV30,TRBJ1-2,NA,NA
CASSLAGTSGFIDTQYF,TGTGCCAGCAGCTTAGCCGGGACATCCGGTTTCATAGATACGCAGTATTTT,TRBV7-8,TRBJ2-3,NA,NA
CASSSGAGGPGGETQYF,TGTGCCAGCAGCTCGGGAGCGGGAGGGCCGGGAGGAGAGACCCAGTACTTC,TRBV7-9,TRBJ2-5,NA,TRBD2
CASSYGLSGNTIYF,TGTGCCAGCAGCTATGGACTGTCAGGAAACACCATATATTTT,TRBV5-4,TRBJ1-3,NA,NA
CASSPRDSSSYTF,TGTGCCAGCAGCCCAAGGGACAGCTCGTCCTACACCTTC,TRBV5-8,TRBJ1-2,NA,TRBD1
CASSHPQGLEANVLTF,TGCGCCAGCAGCCACCCCCAGGGGCTGGAGGCCAACGTCCTGACTTTC,TRBV5-1,TRBJ2-6,NA,NA
CASSYSAGLNTEAFF,TGTGCCAGCAGTTACTCGGCAGGGTTGAACACTGAAGCTTTCTTT,TRBV6-6,TRBJ1-1,NA,NA
CASSPPSRTDTQYF,TGTGCCAGCTCACCACCGAGTCGGACAGATACGCAGTATTTT,TRBV18,TRBJ2-3,NA,NA
CASRAGGEGNTEAFF,TGTGCCAGTAGGGCCGGGGGTGAGGGGAACACTGAAGCTTTCTTT,TRBV19,TRBJ1-1,few,NA
CASSYSAGGTYEQYF,TGTGCCAGCAGTTACTCGGCAGGGGGTACCTACGAGCAGTACTTC,TRBV6-5,TRBJ2-7,few,TRBD1
CASSLGLTWNEQYF,TGTGCCAGCAGCTTGGGACTCACCTGGAACGAGCAGTACTTC,TRBV7-2,TRBJ2-7,NA,NA
CASSWGQGKYGYTF,TGTGCCAGCAGTTGGGGACAGGGGAAATATGGCTACACCTTC,TRBV6-1,TRBJ1-2,few,TRBD1